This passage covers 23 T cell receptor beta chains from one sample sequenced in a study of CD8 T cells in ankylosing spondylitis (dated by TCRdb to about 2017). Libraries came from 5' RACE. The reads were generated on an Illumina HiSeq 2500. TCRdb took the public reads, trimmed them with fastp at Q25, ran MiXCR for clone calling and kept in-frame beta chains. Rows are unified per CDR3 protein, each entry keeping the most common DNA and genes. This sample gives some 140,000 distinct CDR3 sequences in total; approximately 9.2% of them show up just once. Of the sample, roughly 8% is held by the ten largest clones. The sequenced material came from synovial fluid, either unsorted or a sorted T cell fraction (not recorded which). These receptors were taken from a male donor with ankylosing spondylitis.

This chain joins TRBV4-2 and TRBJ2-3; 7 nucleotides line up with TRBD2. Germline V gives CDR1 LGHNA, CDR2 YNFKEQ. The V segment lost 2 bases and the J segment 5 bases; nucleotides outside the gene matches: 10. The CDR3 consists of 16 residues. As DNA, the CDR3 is TGTGCCAGCAGCCAAATGGGTCTACCGGGGGGAGATACGCAGTATTTT. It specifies CASSQMGLPGGDTQYF.

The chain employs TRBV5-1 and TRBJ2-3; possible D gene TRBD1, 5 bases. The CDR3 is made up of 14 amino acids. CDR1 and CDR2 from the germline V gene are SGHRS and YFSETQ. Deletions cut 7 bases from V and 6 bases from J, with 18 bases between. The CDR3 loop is CASSILGAGDTQYF. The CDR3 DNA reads TGCGCCAGCTCCATTTTAGGGGCTGGGGATACGCAGTATTTT.

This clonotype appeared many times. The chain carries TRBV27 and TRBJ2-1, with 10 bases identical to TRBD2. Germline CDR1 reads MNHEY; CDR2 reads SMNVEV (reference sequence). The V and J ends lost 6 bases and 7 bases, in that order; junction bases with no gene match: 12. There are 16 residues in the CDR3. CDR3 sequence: CASSPPLAGVRNEQFF. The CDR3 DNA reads TGTGCCAGCAGCCCGCCTCTAGCGGGAGTACGGAATGAGCAGTTCTTC.

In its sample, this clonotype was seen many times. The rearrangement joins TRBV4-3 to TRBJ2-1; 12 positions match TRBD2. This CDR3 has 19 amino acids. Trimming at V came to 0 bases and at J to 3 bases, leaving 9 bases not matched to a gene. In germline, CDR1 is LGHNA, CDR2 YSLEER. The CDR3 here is CASSQEWLAGGPVYNEQFF. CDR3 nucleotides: TGCGCCAGCAGCCAAGAATGGCTAGCGGGAGGGCCGGTCTACAATGAGCAGTTCTTC.

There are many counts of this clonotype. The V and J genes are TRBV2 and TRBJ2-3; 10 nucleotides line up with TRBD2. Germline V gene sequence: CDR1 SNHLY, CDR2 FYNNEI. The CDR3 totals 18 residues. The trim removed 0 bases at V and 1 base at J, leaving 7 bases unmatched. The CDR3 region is CASSEALLAGGRTDTQYF. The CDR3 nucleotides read TGTGCCAGCAGTGAAGCGCTTTTAGCGGGAGGACGCACAGATACGCAGTATTTT.

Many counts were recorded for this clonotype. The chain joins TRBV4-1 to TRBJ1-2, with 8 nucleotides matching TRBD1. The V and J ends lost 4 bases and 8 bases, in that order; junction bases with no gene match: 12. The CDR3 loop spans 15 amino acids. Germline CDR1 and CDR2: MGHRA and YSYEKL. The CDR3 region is CASSRPDRETGGYTF. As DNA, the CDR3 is TGCGCCAGCAGCCGACCGGACAGGGAAACGGGCGGCTACACCTTC.

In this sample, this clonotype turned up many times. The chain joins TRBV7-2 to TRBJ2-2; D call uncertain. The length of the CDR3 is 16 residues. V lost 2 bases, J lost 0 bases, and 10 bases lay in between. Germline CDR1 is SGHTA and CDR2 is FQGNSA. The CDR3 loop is CASSLYRTANTGELFF. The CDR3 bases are TGTGCCAGCAGCTTATACCGGACGGCGAACACCGGGGAGCTGTTTTTT.

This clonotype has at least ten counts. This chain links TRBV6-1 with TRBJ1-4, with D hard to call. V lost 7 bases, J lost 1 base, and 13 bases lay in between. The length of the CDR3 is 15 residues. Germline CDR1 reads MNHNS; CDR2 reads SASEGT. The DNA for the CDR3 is TGTGCCAGCATGGGATGGGGAGTAACTAATGAAAAACTGTTTTTT. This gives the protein CASMGWGVTNEKLFF.

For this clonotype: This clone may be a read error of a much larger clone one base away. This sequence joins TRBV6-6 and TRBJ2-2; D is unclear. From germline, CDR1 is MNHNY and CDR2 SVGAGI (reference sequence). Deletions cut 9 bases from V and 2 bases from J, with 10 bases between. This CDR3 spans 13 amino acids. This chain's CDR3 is CASTTFNTGELFF. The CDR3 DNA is TGTGCCAGTACGACGTTTAACACCGGGGAGCTGTTTTTT.

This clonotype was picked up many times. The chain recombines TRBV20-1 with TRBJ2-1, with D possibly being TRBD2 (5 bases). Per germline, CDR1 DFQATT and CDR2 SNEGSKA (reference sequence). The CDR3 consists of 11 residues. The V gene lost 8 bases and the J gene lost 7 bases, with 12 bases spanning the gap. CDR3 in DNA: TGCAGTCCCCGTGGGGAGAATGAGCAGTTCTTC. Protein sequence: CSPRGENEQFF.

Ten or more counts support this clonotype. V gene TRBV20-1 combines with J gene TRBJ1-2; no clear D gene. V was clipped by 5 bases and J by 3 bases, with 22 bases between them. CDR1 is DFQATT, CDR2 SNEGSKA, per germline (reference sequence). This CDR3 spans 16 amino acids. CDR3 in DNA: TGCAGTGCTTCCCGGAGACTAACCCTTTCGGACTATGGCTACACCTTC. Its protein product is CSASRRLTLSDYGYTF.

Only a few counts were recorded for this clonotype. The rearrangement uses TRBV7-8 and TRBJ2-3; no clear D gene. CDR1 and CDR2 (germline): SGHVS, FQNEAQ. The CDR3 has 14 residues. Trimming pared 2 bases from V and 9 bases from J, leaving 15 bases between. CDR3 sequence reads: CASSLLETPTTQYF. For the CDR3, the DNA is TGTGCCAGCAGCTTATTAGAGACGCCTACGACGCAGTATTTT.

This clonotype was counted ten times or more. The CDR3 here is CASSTPEGFYYEQYF. The CDR3 DNA is TGCGCCAGCAGCACGCCCGAGGGGTTCTACTACGAGCAGTACTTC. The chain has TRBV5-1 and TRBJ2-7; the D gene could be TRBD1 or TRBD2 (5 bases each). The CDR3 spans 15 residues. Trimming took 4 bases from V and 3 from J, leaving 17 bases between them. Germline CDR1 SGHRS, CDR2 YFSETQ.

The CDR3 DNA reads TGTGCCAGCAGTGATAGCCCGGGACAAATGGGGTTAAACACTGAAGCTTTCTTT. As protein: CASSDSPGQMGLNTEAFF. The chain is built from TRBV2 and TRBJ1-1; tentatively, D is TRBD1 (6 bases). CDR1 and CDR2 (germline): SNHLY, FYNNEI. There are 18 residues in the CDR3. Trimming removed 3 bases from V and 2 bases from J, with 22 bases in between.

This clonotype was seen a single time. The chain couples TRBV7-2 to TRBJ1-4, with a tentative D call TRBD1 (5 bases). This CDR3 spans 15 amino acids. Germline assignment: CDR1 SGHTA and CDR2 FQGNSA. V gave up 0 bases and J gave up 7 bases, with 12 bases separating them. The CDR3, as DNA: TGTGCCAGCAGCTTAGCGCGGAGGGGTGGTGAAAAACTGTTTTTT. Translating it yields CASSLARRGGEKLFF. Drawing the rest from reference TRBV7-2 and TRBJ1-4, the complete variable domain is GAGVSQSPSNKVTEKGKDVELRCDPISGHTALYWYRQSLGQGLEFLIYFQGNSAPDKSGLPSDRFSAERTGGSVSTLTIQRTQQEDSAVYLCASSLARRGGEKLFFGSGTQLSVL.

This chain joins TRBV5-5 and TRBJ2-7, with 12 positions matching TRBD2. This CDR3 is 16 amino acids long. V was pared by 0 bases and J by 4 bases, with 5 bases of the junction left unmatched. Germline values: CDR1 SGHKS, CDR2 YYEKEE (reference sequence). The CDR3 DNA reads TGTGCCAGCAGCTTGGTCCCTAGCGGGAGGGTTTACGAGCAGTACTTC. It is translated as CASSLVPSGRVYEQYF.

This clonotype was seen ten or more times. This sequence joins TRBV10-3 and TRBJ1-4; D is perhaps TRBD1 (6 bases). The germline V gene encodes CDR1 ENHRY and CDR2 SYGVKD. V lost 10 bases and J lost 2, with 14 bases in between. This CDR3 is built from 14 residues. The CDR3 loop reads CATMAGATNEKLFF. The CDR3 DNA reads TGTGCCACCATGGCAGGGGCGACTAATGAAAAACTGTTTTTT.

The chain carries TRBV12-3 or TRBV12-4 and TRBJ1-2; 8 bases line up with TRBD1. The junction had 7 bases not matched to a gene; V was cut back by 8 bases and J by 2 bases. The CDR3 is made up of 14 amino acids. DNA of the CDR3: TGTGCCAGCGGACAGGGAGCATTAAACTATGGCTACACCTTC. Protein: CASGQGALNYGYTF.

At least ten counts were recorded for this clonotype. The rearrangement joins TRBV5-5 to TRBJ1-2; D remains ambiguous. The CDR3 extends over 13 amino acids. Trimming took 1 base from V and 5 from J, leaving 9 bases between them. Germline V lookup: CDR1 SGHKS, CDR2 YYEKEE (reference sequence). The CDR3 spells CASSLQVDYGYTF. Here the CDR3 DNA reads TGTGCCAGCAGCTTGCAGGTGGATTATGGCTACACCTTC.

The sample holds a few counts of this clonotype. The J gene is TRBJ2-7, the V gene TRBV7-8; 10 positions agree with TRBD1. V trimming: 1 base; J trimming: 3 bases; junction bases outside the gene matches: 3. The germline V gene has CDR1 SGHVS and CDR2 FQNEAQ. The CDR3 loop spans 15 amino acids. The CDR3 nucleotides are TGTGCCAGCAGCTTAGGGACAGGGGGTTACTACGAGCAGTACTTC. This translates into CASSLGTGGYYEQYF. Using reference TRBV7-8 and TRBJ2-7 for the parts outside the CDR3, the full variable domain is GAGVSQSPRYKVAKRGQDVALRCDPISGHVSLFWYQQALGQGPEFLTYFQNEAQLDKSGLPSDRFFAERPEGSVSTLKIQRTQQEDSAVYLCASSLGTGGYYEQYFGPGTRLTVT.

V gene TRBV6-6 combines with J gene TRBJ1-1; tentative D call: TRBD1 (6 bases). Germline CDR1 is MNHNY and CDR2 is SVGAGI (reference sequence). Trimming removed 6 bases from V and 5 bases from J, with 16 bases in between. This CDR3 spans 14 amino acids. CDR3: CASSSGGRGTEAFF. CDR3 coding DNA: TGTGCCAGCAGCTCCGGGGGGCGAGGGACTGAAGCTTTCTTT.

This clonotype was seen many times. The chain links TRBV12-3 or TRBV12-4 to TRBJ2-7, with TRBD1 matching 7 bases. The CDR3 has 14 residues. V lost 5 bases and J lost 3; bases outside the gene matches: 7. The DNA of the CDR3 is TGTGCCAGCAGTATCCGACAGGGTGGCTACGAGCAGTACTTC. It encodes CASSIRQGGYEQYF.

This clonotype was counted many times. The CDR3 nucleotides read TGTGCCACCAGCAGAGATTTACGTGAAAAACTGTTTTTT. Its protein is CATSRDLREKLFF. This sequence joins TRBV15 and TRBJ1-4; D remains unclear. The CDR3 runs 13 residues. The V gene lost 0 bases and the J gene lost 7 bases, with 6 bases spanning the gap. Germline-derived CDR1 and CDR2 are LNHNV and YYDKDF (reference sequence). Together with reference TRBV15 and TRBJ1-4, the CDR3 gives the full variable domain: DAMVIQNPRYQVTQFGKPVTLSCSQTLNHNVMYWYQQKSSQAPKLLFHYYDKDFNNEADTPDNFQSRRPNTSFCFLDIRSPGLGDTAMYLCATSRDLREKLFFGSGTQLSVL.